Below are 7 T cell receptor beta chains sequenced from a single sample in a study of blood T cell repertoires in COVID-19 (TCRdb year 2020). The library was obtained by the immunoSEQ multiplex PCR assay. As stored in TCRdb, this immuneACCESS dataset retains in-frame rearrangements with V and J assigned. A fraction of the clones does not appear; measured against another copy, unresolved V genes explain less than half of the discrepancy, and the remainder lacks a known reason. A total of 15,000 to 20,000 clones appear in this sample, around 82% of them only once. The top ten clonotypes cover approximately 22% of the sample. The sequenced sample consisted of peripheral blood. Source of these receptors: a man in his sixties with active or convalescent COVID-19.

The rearrangement joins TRBV24-1 to TRBJ1-2; TRBD1 aligns across 9 bases. CDR1 and CDR2 (germline): KGHDR, SFDVKD. The CDR3 runs to 16 residues. Trimming at V came to 4 bases and at J to 8 bases, leaving 13 bases not matched to a gene. The CDR3 protein is CATSDNPGQGEGGYTF. CDR3 nucleotides: TGTGCCACCAGTGACAACCCGGGACAGGGAGAAGGCGGCTACACCTTC.

This clone was recorded only once. The rearrangement links TRBV12-3 or TRBV12-4 to TRBJ1-2, with D unclear. V was cut by 1 base and J by 8 bases, with 11 bases left in between. This CDR3 is 13 amino acids long. The CDR3 is CASSLGTPKGYTF. CDR3 nucleotides: TGTGCCAGCAGTTTAGGTACTCCTAAGGGCTACACCTTC.

This clone was counted a single time. This chain links TRBV5-1 with TRBJ1-2, with D perhaps matching TRBD1 (5 bases). The V end was cut by 5 bases, the J end by 2 bases, with 7 bases between. Per the germline V gene, CDR1 is SGHRS and CDR2 is YFSETQ. The CDR3 is 12 residues long. CDR3: CASRTGNYGYTF. The CDR3 region has the DNA TGCGCCAGCAGAACAGGCAACTATGGCTACACCTTC. The variable domain in full, completed from reference TRBV5-1 and TRBJ1-2, reads KAGVTQTPRYLIKTRGQQVTLSCSPISGHRSVSWYQQTPGQGLQFLFEYFSETQRNKGNFPGRFSGRQFSNSRSEMNVSTLELGDSALYLCASRTGNYGYTFGSGTRLTVV.

The sample holds a few counts of this clone. The V and J genes are TRBV7-8 and TRBJ1-4; 8 bases fit TRBD1. The V and J ends lost 4 bases and 12 bases, in that order; junction bases with no gene match: 10. This CDR3 spans 14 amino acids. Germline V gene lookup returns CDR1 SGHVS and CDR2 FQNEAQ. CDR3 in amino acids: CASSWARTGKELFF. For the CDR3, the DNA is TGTGCCAGCAGCTGGGCGAGGACAGGGAAGGAACTGTTTTTT.

The chain carries TRBV5-4 and TRBJ2-5, with 9 nucleotides matching TRBD2. With 4 bases clipped from V and 4 bases from J, the junction kept 5 bases outside the gene matches. Looked up from germline, CDR1 is SGHNT and CDR2 is YYREEE (reference sequence). The CDR3 covers 14 residues. The CDR3 is CASSPGTSRETQYF. For the CDR3, the DNA is TGTGCCAGCAGCCCCGGGACTAGCAGAGAGACCCAGTACTTC.

This clone was observed once. V and J are TRBV25-1 and TRBJ2-7, with TRBD1 matching over 7 bases. The ends lost 6 bases at V and 3 bases at J; junction bases unmatched: 11. This CDR3 has 15 residues. The germline gives CDR1 MGHDK, CDR2 SYGVNS. The CDR3 DNA is TGTGCCAGCAGGGCCCAGGGGGTTAGCCTCTACGAGCAGTACTTC. The encoded protein is CASRAQGVSLYEQYF.

This clone occurred a few times. V and J are TRBV6-5 and TRBJ2-7, with 7 bases matching TRBD1. Germline values: CDR1 MNHEY, CDR2 SVGAGI. The CDR3 totals 13 residues. J gave up 6 bases and V 2 bases, and 4 bases lay outside the gene matches. The CDR3 loop is CASSYRKGAEQYF. In DNA form, the CDR3 reads TGTGCCAGCAGTTACAGGAAGGGGGCCGAGCAGTACTTC.